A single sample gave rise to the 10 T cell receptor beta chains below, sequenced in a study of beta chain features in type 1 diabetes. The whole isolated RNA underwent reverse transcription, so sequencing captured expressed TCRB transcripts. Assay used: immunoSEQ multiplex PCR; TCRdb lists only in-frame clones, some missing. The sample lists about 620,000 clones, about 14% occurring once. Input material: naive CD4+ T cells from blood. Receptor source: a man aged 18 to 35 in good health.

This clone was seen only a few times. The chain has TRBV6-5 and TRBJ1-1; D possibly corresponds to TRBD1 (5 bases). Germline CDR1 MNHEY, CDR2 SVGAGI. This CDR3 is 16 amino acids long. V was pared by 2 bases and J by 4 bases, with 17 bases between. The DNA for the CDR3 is TGTGCCAGCAGTTACGGCCCAGGGATCCAGGGCACTGAAGCTTTCTTT. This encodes CASSYGPGIQGTEAFF.

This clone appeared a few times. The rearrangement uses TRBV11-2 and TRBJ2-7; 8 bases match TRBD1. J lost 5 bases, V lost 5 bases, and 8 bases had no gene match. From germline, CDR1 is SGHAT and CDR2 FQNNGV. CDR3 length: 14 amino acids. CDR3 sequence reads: CASSPRTGSHEQYF. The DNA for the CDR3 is TGTGCCAGCAGCCCAAGGACAGGGTCTCACGAGCAGTACTTC.

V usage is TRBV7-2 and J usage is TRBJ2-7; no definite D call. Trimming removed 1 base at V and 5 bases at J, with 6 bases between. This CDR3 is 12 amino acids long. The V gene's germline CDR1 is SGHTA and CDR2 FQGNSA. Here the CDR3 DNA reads TGTGCCAGCAGCTTAGACAGAAACGAGCAGTACTTC. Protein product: CASSLDRNEQYF.

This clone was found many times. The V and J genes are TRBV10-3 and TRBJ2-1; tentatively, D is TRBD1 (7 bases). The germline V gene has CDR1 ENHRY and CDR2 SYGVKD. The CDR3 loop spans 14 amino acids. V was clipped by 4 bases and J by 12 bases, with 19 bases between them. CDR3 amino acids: CAISGGGGAFGQFF. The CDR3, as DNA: TGTGCCATCAGTGGTGGAGGGGGCGCTTTTGGGCAGTTCTTC.

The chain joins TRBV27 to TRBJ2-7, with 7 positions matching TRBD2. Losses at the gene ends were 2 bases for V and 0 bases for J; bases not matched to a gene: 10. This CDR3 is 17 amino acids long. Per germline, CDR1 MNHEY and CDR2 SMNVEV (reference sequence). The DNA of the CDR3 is TGTGCCAGCAGTTTAAATGGGGGGGACTGGATCTCCTACGAGCAGTACTTC. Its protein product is CASSLNGGDWISYEQYF.

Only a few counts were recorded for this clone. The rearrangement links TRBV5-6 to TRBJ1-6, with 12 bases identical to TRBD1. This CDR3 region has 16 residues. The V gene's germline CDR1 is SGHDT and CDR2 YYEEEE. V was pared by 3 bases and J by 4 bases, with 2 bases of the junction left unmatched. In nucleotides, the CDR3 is TGTGCCAGCAGCTGGGGACAGGGGGCTTATAATTCACCCCTCCACTTT. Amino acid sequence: CASSWGQGAYNSPLHF.

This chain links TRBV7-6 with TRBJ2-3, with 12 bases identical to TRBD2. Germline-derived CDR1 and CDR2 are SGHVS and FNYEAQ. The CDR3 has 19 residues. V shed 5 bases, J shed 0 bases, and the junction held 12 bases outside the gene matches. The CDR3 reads CASSRAPGLAGQSTDTQYF. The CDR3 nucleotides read TGTGCCAGCAGCAGAGCCCCTGGACTAGCGGGGCAGAGCACAGATACGCAGTATTTT.

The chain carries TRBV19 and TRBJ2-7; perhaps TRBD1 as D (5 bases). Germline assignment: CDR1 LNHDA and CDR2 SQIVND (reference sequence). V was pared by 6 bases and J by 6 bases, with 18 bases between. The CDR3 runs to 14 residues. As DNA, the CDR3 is TGTGCCAGTAGACCGACAGACCTAAAAGGCGAGCAGTACTTC. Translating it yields CASRPTDLKGEQYF.

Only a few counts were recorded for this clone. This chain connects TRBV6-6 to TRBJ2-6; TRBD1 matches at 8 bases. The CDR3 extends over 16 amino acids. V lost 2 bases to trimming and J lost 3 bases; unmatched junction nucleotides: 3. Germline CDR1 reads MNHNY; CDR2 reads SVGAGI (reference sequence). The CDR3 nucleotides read TGTGCCAGCAGTTACCCGACAGGGGTTGGGGCCAACGTCCTGACTTTC. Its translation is CASSYPTGVGANVLTF.

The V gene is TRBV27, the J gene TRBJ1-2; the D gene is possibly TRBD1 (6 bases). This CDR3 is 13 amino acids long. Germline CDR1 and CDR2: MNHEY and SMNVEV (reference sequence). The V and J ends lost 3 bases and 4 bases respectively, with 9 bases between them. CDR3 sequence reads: CASSFRQAYGYTF. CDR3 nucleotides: TGTGCCAGCAGTTTCCGACAGGCCTATGGCTACACCTTC.